One sample yielded the 30 T cell receptor beta chains listed below, sequenced in a study of blood T cell repertoires in COVID-19. TCRdb's copy holds only in-frame clones and misses some; the assay was immunoSEQ multiplex PCR. The repertoire has around 170,000 clones, around 75% of them found once; the top ten carry over 11%. Source material: peripheral blood. The origin of the receptors is an elderly woman with acute or convalescent COVID-19.

The chain couples TRBV7-8 to TRBJ2-7; D call uncertain. This CDR3 contains 13 residues. Germline V lookup: CDR1 SGHVS, CDR2 FQNEAQ. Trimming took off 1 base at V and 6 bases at J, with 10 bases between the two ends. The CDR3 here is CASSLGSLSEQYF. CDR3 nucleotides: TGTGCCAGCAGCTTAGGGTCCTTGAGCGAGCAGTACTTC. Full variable domain (rest looked up from reference TRBV7-8 and TRBJ2-7): GAGVSQSPRYKVAKRGQDVALRCDPISGHVSLFWYQQALGQGPEFLTYFQNEAQLDKSGLPSDRFFAERPEGSVSTLKIQRTQQEDSAVYLCASSLGSLSEQYFGPGTRLTVT.

The chain combines TRBV3-1 (or the pseudogene TRBV3-2) with TRBJ2-1; weak D call: TRBD1 (6 bases). V was shortened by 5 bases and J by 3 bases, with 20 bases between the two germline ends. The CDR3 extends over 17 amino acids. Germline lookup yields CDR1 LGHDT and CDR2 YNNKEL (reference sequence). CDR3 in amino acids: CASSTLSGTTVYNEQFF. Here the CDR3 DNA reads TGTGCCAGCAGCACCTTATCCGGGACAACTGTCTACAATGAGCAGTTCTTC.

J is TRBJ1-1 and V is TRBV5-5, with D perhaps matching TRBD1 (6 bases). Germline V CDR1 and CDR2: SGHKS, YYEKEE (reference sequence). The CDR3 consists of 14 residues. V lost 0 bases to trimming and J lost 4 bases, with 10 bases between them. This CDR3 is CASSLGRGTTEAFF. CDR3 nucleotide sequence: TGTGCCAGCAGCTTGGGCAGGGGTACCACTGAAGCTTTCTTT.

The V call is TRBV24-1, the J call TRBJ2-3, with 9 bases lining up with TRBD1. V dropped 4 bases and J dropped 3; count of bases not matched to a gene: 1. Germline CDR1 is KGHDR and CDR2 is SFDVKD. CDR3 length: 14 amino acids. The CDR3 is CATSETGGTDTQYF. In nucleotides, the CDR3 is TGTGCCACCAGTGAGACAGGGGGAACAGATACGCAGTATTTT.

This chain joins TRBV5-1 and TRBJ2-1; 14 bases line up with TRBD2. Losses at the gene ends were 5 bases for V and 6 bases for J; bases not matched to a gene: 4. CDR1 SGHRS and CDR2 YFSETQ come from the germline V gene. The CDR3 runs to 15 residues. CDR3 residues: CASRPGTSGGNEQFF. CDR3 in DNA: TGCGCCAGCAGACCCGGGACTAGCGGGGGCAATGAGCAGTTCTTC.

The CDR3 is CASSGQNYGYTF. The CDR3 nucleotides are TGTGCCAGCAGTGGACAGAACTATGGCTACACCTTC. The chain uses TRBV9 and TRBJ1-2, with D possibly matching TRBD1 (6 bases). The V end was cut by 5 bases, the J end by 2 bases, with 7 bases between. The CDR3 is 12 amino acids. Germline values: CDR1 SGDLS, CDR2 YYNGEE.

This rearrangement joins TRBV6-8 to TRBJ1-2; D is unresolved. Trimming pared 6 bases from V and 3 bases from J, leaving 17 bases between. The CDR3 consists of 15 residues. Germline V CDR1 and CDR2: MNHGY, SAAAGT. In DNA form, the CDR3 reads TGTGCCAGCAGCCTTGGAGGGTTCGTTCACTATGGCTACACCTTC. It encodes CASSLGGFVHYGYTF.

CDR3 sequence: CAWSVGLSETQYF. The DNA for the CDR3 is TGTGCCTGGAGTGTTGGGCTTTCGGAGACCCAGTACTTC. The genes are TRBV30 and TRBJ2-5, with D uncertain. This CDR3 is 13 amino acids long. CDR1 is GTSNPN and CDR2 is SVGIG in the germline V gene (reference sequence). V was shortened by 0 bases and J by 5 bases, with 10 bases between the two germline ends.

V and J are TRBV28 and TRBJ1-1; possibly TRBD1 for D (5 bases). The CDR3 is 15 amino acids. Trimming removed 5 bases from V and 4 bases from J, with 17 bases in between. Per germline, CDR1 MDHEN and CDR2 SYDVKM. For the CDR3, the DNA is TGTGCCAGCAGTAAATCAGGGTTCGGAGTCACTGAAGCTTTCTTT. Protein product: CASSKSGFGVTEAFF.

The J gene is TRBJ2-5, the V gene TRBV3-1 (or the pseudogene TRBV3-2); 8 bases align to TRBD1. Germline values: CDR1 LGHDT, CDR2 YNNKEL (reference sequence). The J segment lost 1 base and the V segment lost 6 bases, leaving 7 bases of the junction unmatched. The CDR3 covers 15 residues. CDR3 residues: CASRGFDRGQETQYF. The CDR3 coding sequence is TGTGCCAGCAGGGGATTCGACAGGGGCCAAGAGACCCAGTACTTC.

This clone was seen a handful of times. The chain has TRBV10-1 and TRBJ2-7; 9 bases map to TRBD2. Germline V gene lookup returns CDR1 WNHNN and CDR2 SYGVQD (reference sequence). Germline trimming cut 6 bases from V and 3 bases from J; bases unmatched to any gene: 6. The CDR3 is made up of 14 amino acids. The CDR3 sequence: CASSTGTSFYEQYF. DNA of the CDR3: TGCGCCAGCAGCACCGGGACTAGCTTCTACGAGCAGTACTTC.

The chain has TRBV6-2 or TRBV6-3 and TRBJ2-7; 10 nucleotides line up with TRBD2. The germline CDR1 and CDR2 sequences are MNHEY and SVGEGT. The CDR3 is 17 amino acids. Trimming took 2 bases from V and 0 from J; bases not matched to a gene: 7. The CDR3 bases are TGTGCCAGCAGTTACCCCAGCGGGGGGGAGAGCTCCTACGAGCAGTACTTC. It is translated as CASSYPSGGESSYEQYF.

The chain couples TRBV4-1 to TRBJ2-1; possibly TRBD2 for D (6 bases). The CDR3 is made up of 15 amino acids. V lost 4 bases and J 9 bases, leaving 19 bases between the germline ends. The germline V gene has CDR1 MGHRA and CDR2 YSYEKL. The CDR3: CASSPSGTPGGEQFF. The CDR3, as DNA: TGCGCCAGCAGCCCCTCCGGGACTCCCGGCGGTGAGCAGTTCTTC.

The chain recombines TRBV14 with TRBJ2-7, with TRBD1 identical over 8 bases. The ends lost 3 bases at V and 0 bases at J; junction bases unmatched: 10. The CDR3 has 17 amino acids. Germline V gives CDR1 SGHDN, CDR2 FVKESK. The CDR3 DNA is TGTGCCAGCAGCCATCTCGGGACAGGTTATAGCTCCTACGAGCAGTACTTC. This codes for CASSHLGTGYSSYEQYF.

The chain is built from TRBV18 and TRBJ2-2, with 10 bases aligning to TRBD1. The V and J ends lost 4 bases and 3 bases, in that order; junction bases with no gene match: 2. Germline V gene lookup returns CDR1 KGHSH and CDR2 LQKENI. This CDR3 spans 15 amino acids. For the CDR3, the DNA is TGTGCCAGCTCACGAGGACAGGGGGACACCGGGGAGCTGTTTTTT. It encodes CASSRGQGDTGELFF. Supplemented by reference TRBV18 and TRBJ2-2, the full variable domain reads NAGVMQNPRHLVRRRGQEARLRCSPMKGHSHVYWYRQLPEEGLKFMVYLQKENIIDESGMPKERFSAEFPKEGPSILRIQQVVRGDSAAYFCASSRGQGDTGELFFGEGSRLTVL.

V usage is TRBV10-1 and J usage is TRBJ2-3, with 9 bases matching TRBD2. The CDR3 sequence is 13 residues long. Germline V gene lookup returns CDR1 WNHNN and CDR2 SYGVQD (reference sequence). Losses at the gene ends were 7 bases for V and 2 bases for J; bases not matched to a gene: 1. CDR3 sequence: CASTSGDTDTQYF. In nucleotides, the CDR3 is TGCGCCAGCACTAGCGGGGACACAGATACGCAGTATTTT.

The J gene is TRBJ2-7, the V gene TRBV19, with TRBD1 matching 8 bases. Germline CDR1 LNHDA, CDR2 SQIVND (reference sequence). This CDR3 region has 16 residues. The trim removed 1 base at V and 2 bases at J, leaving 7 bases unmatched. In DNA form, the CDR3 reads TGTGCCAGTAGTATAGCAGGGACAGGTGGGACCTACGAGCAGTACTTC. As protein: CASSIAGTGGTYEQYF.

This clone has a single count. The rearrangement joins TRBV6-1 to TRBJ1-5; TRBD1 is a possible D gene (6 bases). The V end lost 3 bases, the J end lost 3 bases, and 12 bases lay between the germline ends. CDR1 is MNHNS, CDR2 SASEGT, per germline. This CDR3 contains 15 residues. Here the CDR3 reads CASSDPDRLNQPQHF. DNA of the CDR3: TGTGCCAGCAGTGACCCCGACAGGCTCAATCAGCCCCAGCATTTT.

The chain links TRBV5-1 to TRBJ1-1; tentatively, D is TRBD1 (5 bases). Germline V gene data show CDR1 as SGHRS and CDR2 as YFSETQ. The V and J ends lost 4 bases and 5 bases respectively, with 18 bases between them. CDR3 length: 15 residues. This CDR3 reads CASSLQGRGDTEAFF. CDR3 DNA sequence: TGCGCCAGCAGCCTCCAGGGACGGGGGGATACTGAAGCTTTCTTT.

This clone was seen only once. The rearrangement links TRBV6-1 to TRBJ1-2; D may be TRBD1 (6 bases). The CDR3 sequence is 15 residues long. CDR1 and CDR2 (germline): MNHNS, SASEGT. Trimming took off 1 base at V and 2 bases at J, with 11 bases between the two ends. CDR3 residues: CASSEGAGVNYGYTF. The CDR3 region has the DNA TGTGCCAGCAGTGAAGGTGCAGGGGTGAACTATGGCTACACCTTC.

V is TRBV3-1 (or the pseudogene TRBV3-2) and J is TRBJ2-7; TRBD2 agrees at 14 bases. J was trimmed by 3 bases and V by 4 bases; bases with no gene match: 8. Germline V gene sequence: CDR1 LGHDT, CDR2 YNNKEL (reference sequence). This CDR3 region has 17 residues. CDR3 region: CASSPLLGTSGSYEQYF. The CDR3 nucleotides read TGTGCCAGCAGCCCCCTATTAGGGACTAGCGGGAGCTACGAGCAGTACTTC.

V is TRBV27 and J is TRBJ2-7, with TRBD2 matching 9 bases. With 4 bases clipped from V and 3 bases from J, the junction kept 13 bases outside the gene matches. The CDR3 runs 17 residues. Germline V gene lookup returns CDR1 MNHEY and CDR2 SMNVEV (reference sequence). The CDR3 region is CASSSVGGRGPNYEQYF. For the CDR3, the DNA is TGTGCCAGCAGTTCCGTGGGCGGGAGGGGCCCAAACTACGAGCAGTACTTC.

The J gene is TRBJ1-2, the V gene TRBV3-1 (or the pseudogene TRBV3-2); a possible D gene is TRBD1 (6 bases). The germline V gene encodes CDR1 LGHDT and CDR2 YNNKEL (reference sequence). Trimming cost V 0 bases and J 5 bases, with 16 bases left between them. The CDR3 sequence is 16 residues long. CDR3 sequence: CASSQDWGGQRYGYTF. DNA of the CDR3: TGTGCCAGCAGCCAAGATTGGGGGGGGCAAAGATATGGCTACACCTTC.

This CDR3 is CASSIRGPRGRRRSYNEQFF. In DNA form, the CDR3 reads TGTGCCAGTAGTATTAGGGGGCCCCGGGGTCGTAGGCGCTCCTACAATGAGCAGTTCTTC. The chain employs TRBV19 and TRBJ2-1, with TRBD1 matching over 7 bases. CDR3 size: 20 residues. Germline CDR1 reads LNHDA; CDR2 reads SQIVND (reference sequence). The junction had 17 bases not matched to a gene; V was cut back by 3 bases and J by 0 bases.

The chain employs TRBV11-2 and TRBJ2-2, with D perhaps TRBD1 (6 bases). The CDR3 is made up of 14 amino acids. Per the germline V gene, CDR1 is SGHAT and CDR2 is FQNNGV. Trimming shortened V by 4 bases and J by 5 bases, and 11 bases separated the two germline ends. The CDR3 sequence: CASSSRQVTGELFF. DNA of the CDR3: TGTGCCAGCAGCTCAAGACAGGTTACCGGGGAGCTGTTTTTT.

The V call is TRBV29-1, the J call TRBJ1-1; the D is unclear. This CDR3 region has 12 residues. The ends were cut back, 4 bases at V and 3 bases at J, with 9 bases in the middle. CDR1 is SQVTM and CDR2 is ANQGSEA in the germline V gene. CDR3 region: CSVVMTYTEAFF. The CDR3 nucleotides read TGCAGCGTTGTAATGACATACACTGAAGCTTTCTTT. Supplemented by reference TRBV29-1 and TRBJ1-1, the full variable domain reads SAVISQKPSRDICQRGTSLTIQCQVDSQVTMMFWYRQQPGQSLTLIATANQGSEATYESGFVIDKFPISRPNLTFSTLTVSNMSPEDSSIYLCSVVMTYTEAFFGQGTRLTVV.

This rearrangement joins TRBV6-6 to TRBJ2-6; 9 bases are a match to TRBD1. Germline loops: CDR1 MNHNY, CDR2 SVGAGI (reference sequence). V lost 5 bases and J lost 0; bases outside the gene matches: 11. The CDR3 has 19 amino acids. The CDR3 sequence: CASSRSTTGGSSGANVLTF. CDR3 in DNA: TGTGCCAGCAGTCGAAGTACGACAGGGGGTAGCTCTGGGGCCAACGTCCTGACTTTC.

V usage is TRBV14 and J usage is TRBJ1-2, with D maybe TRBD1 (5 bases). V lost 1 base, J lost 8 bases, and 11 bases lay in between. This CDR3 is 13 amino acids long. Germline V gene sequence: CDR1 SGHDN, CDR2 FVKESK. The CDR3 spells CASSQGGRGGYTF. The CDR3 DNA follows: TGTGCCAGCAGCCAAGGGGGAAGGGGAGGCTACACCTTC.

This sequence joins TRBV2 and TRBJ1-1; 10 positions agree with TRBD1. Per the germline V gene, CDR1 is SNHLY and CDR2 is FYNNEI. The CDR3 consists of 15 residues. V gave up 4 bases and J gave up 0 bases; unmatched junction bases: 2. CDR3 loop: CASSGGQGMNTEAFF. The CDR3, as DNA: TGTGCCAGCAGTGGGGGACAGGGGATGAACACTGAAGCTTTCTTT.

This chain links TRBV5-1 with TRBJ1-2, with D possibly TRBD1 on 5 matching bases. In germline, CDR1 is SGHRS, CDR2 YFSETQ. The V end lost 0 bases, the J end lost 0 bases, and 24 bases lay between the germline ends. This CDR3 is built from 20 residues. The CDR3 loop reads CASSLGSAQGGEPANYGYTF. The CDR3 DNA sequence: TGCGCCAGCAGCTTGGGATCTGCTCAGGGAGGTGAACCCGCTAACTATGGCTACACCTTC.